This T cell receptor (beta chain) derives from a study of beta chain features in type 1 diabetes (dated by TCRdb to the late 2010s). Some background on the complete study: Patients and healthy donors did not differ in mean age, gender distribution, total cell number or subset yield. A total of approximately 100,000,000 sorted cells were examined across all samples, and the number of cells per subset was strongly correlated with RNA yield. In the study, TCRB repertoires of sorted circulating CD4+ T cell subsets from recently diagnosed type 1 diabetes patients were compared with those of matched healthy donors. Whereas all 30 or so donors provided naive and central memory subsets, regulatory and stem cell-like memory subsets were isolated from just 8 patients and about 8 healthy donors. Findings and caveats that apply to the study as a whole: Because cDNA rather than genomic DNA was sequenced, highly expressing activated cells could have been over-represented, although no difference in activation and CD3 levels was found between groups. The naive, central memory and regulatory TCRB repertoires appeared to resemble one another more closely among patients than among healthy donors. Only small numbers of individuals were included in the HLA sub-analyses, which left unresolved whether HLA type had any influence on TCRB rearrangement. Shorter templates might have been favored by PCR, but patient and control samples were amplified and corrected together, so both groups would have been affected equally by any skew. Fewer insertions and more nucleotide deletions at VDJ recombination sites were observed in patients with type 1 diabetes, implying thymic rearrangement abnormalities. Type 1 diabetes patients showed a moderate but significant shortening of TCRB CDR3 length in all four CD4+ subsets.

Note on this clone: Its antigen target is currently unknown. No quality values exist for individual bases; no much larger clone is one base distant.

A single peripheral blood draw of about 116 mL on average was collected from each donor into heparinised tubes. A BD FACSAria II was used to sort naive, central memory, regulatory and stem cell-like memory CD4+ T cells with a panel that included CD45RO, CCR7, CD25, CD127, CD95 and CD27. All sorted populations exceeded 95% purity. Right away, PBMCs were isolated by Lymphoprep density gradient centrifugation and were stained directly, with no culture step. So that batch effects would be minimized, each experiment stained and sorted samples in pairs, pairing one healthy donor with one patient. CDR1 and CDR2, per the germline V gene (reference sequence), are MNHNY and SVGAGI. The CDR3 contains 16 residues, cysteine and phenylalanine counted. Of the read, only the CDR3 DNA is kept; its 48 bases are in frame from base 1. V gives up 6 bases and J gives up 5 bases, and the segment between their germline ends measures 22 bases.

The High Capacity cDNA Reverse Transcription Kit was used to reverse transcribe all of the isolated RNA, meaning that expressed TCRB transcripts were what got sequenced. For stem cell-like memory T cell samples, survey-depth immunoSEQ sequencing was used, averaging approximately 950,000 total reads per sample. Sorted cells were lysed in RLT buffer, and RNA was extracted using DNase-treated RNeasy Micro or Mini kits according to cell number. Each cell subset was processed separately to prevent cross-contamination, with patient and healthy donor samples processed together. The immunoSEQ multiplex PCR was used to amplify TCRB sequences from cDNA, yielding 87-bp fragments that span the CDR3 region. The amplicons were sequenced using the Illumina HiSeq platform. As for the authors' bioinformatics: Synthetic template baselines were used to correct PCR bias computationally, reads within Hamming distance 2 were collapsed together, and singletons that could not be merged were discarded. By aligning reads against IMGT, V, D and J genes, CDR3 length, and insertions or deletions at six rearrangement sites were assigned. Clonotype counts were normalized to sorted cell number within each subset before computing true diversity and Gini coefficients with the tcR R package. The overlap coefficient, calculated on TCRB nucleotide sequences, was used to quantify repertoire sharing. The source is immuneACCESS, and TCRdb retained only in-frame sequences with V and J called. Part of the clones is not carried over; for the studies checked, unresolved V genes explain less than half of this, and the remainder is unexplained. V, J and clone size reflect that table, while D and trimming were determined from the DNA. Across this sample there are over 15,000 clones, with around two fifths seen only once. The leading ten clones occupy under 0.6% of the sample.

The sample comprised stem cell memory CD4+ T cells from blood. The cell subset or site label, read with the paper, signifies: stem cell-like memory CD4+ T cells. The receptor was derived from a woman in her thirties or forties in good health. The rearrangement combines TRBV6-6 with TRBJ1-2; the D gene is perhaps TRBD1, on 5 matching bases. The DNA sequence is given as TGTGCCAGCAGCCTCAAGACAGAGACAAGAATTTATGGCTACACCTTC. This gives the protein CASSLKTETRIYGYTF.